This TCR beta chain was sequenced during a study of T-cell reconstitution after alpha-beta-depleted transplantation in children. General study points: Some patients showed high day-60 TCRbeta diversity, which derived from surviving recipient T cells and thymic progenitors. Among T cells one year after transplant, newly produced cells accounted for most counts and diversity. About two months after transplant, alpha-beta T cells reportedly came from several hundred expanded graft clones.

This CDR3 contains 16 residues. V was shortened by 4 bases and J by 0 bases, with 12 bases between the two germline ends. The germline V gene encodes CDR1 SEHNR and CDR2 FQNEAQ (reference sequence). This clonotype has only a few counts. Antigen specificity is unknown. A library of TCRbeta sequences, prepared with unique molecular identifiers, was generated. MiXCR, applied by TCRdb to the PCR reads, yields one record per CDR3 protein. The repertoire holds about 340,000 distinct CDR3 sequences, 15% to 20% seen once, with roughly 40% in the top ten. This material consisted of PBMCs, mostly from graft donor cells, taken 360 days after TCRalphabeta/CD19-depleted stem cell transplant. The receptor was derived from a male patient aged 2 to 10 who had a stem cell transplant for acute lymphoblastic leukemia, so the T cells may come from the graft donor. V gene TRBV7-9 combines with J gene TRBJ1-4; no clear D. The CDR3 sequence: CASSSHRATTNEKLFF. The CDR3 nucleotides read TGTGCCAGCAGCTCCCACCGGGCCACAACTAATGAAAAACTGTTTTTT.